The present T cell receptor beta chain was sequenced within a study of vaccination effects on CD4 cells after COVID-19. Turning to the study itself: Cultures of some 1.8 million PBMC per well contained about 9.5 IU/ml IL-2 plus 10 ug/ml peptides. Study observations and caveats: The authors studied few convalescent patients and collected no early post-infection timepoints.

V dropped 0 bases and J dropped 3 bases, with 12 bases sitting between them. CDR1 is LGHDT and CDR2 is YNNKEL in the germline V gene (reference sequence). The CDR3 totals 17 residues. TCRdb keeps only in-frame clones here, not all; method: immunoSEQ multiplex PCR. In the table there are some 39,000 clones, roughly 80% of which are singletons. On this clone itself: Its antigen is undetermined.

Culture proceeded for approximately 10 days, and CD4+ T cells were then isolated. The TCR comes from a human donor who received a COVID-19 vaccine. The V and J genes are TRBV3-1 (or the pseudogene TRBV3-2) and TRBJ1-6, with D possibly matching TRBD1 (6 bases). The input for sequencing was CD4+ T cells from PBMCs cultured without peptide, taken before COVID-19 vaccination. This CDR3 reads CASSQESGALYNSPLHF. Here the CDR3 DNA reads TGTGCCAGCAGCCAAGAGTCAGGGGCGCTCTATAATTCACCCCTCCACTTT.